The 32 T cell receptor beta chains in this list originate from one sample, sequenced in a study of blood T cell repertoires in COVID-19. The repertoire was sequenced with immunoSEQ multiplex PCR; TCRdb's copy has only in-frame clones and lacks some. The repertoire holds more than 140,000 clones, 84% seen once, with roughly 7.9% in the top ten. Sequencing used peripheral blood. Every receptor here comes from a woman between 45 and 65 years old in a cohort sampled during active or convalescent COVID-19.

The chain is built from TRBV6-6 and TRBJ1-5, with TRBD1 matching 7 bases. The V gene end was trimmed by 7 bases and the J gene end by 16 bases; junction bases not matched to a gene: 19. The germline gives CDR1 MNHNY, CDR2 SVGAGI (reference sequence). The CDR3 spans 14 residues. CDR3 amino acids: CASTQQGSQSAPHF. The CDR3 DNA follows: TGTGCCAGCACACAACAGGGGTCCCAATCAGCCCCCCATTTT.

J is TRBJ2-5 and V is TRBV2, with D perhaps matching TRBD1 (5 bases). The CDR3 extends over 12 amino acids. CDR1 SNHLY and CDR2 FYNNEI come from the germline V gene. The V end was cut by 6 bases, the J end by 0 bases, with 5 bases between. The CDR3 region has the DNA TGTGCCAGCAGGGACAACCAAGAGACCCAGTACTTC. It is translated as CASRDNQETQYF.

Worth noting for this clone: Other DNA sequences of this sample code for an identical CDR3. The chain employs TRBV7-9 and TRBJ1-2, with D tentatively TRBD1 (6 bases). The V gene lost 6 bases and the J gene lost 4 bases, with 12 bases spanning the gap. The CDR3 consists of 13 residues. The germline CDR1 and CDR2 sequences are SEHNR and FQNEAQ (reference sequence). CDR3 coding DNA: TGTGCCAGCAGTCCGGACAGAGGCTATGGCTACACCTTC. Translated, it gives CASSPDRGYGYTF.

The chain couples TRBV25-1 to TRBJ1-5; TRBD1 aligns across 9 bases. The V segment lost 2 bases and the J segment 6 bases; nucleotides outside the gene matches: 5. Germline-derived CDR1 and CDR2 are MGHDK and SYGVNS. There are 15 residues in the CDR3. DNA of the CDR3: TGTGCCAGCAGTGAAGACAGGGGGAACAGTCAGCCCCAGCATTTT. This gives the protein CASSEDRGNSQPQHF.

The chain carries TRBV19 and TRBJ2-1, with D uncertain. CDR3 length: 11 residues. V lost 9 bases to trimming and J lost 5 bases, with 8 bases between them. Looked up from germline, CDR1 is LNHDA and CDR2 is SQIVND (reference sequence). The CDR3: CASLVNNEQFF. For the CDR3, the DNA is TGTGCCAGCCTAGTGAACAATGAGCAGTTCTTC.

The V call is TRBV27, the J call TRBJ2-2, with 9 bases matching TRBD1. Germline CDR1 and CDR2: MNHEY and SMNVEV (reference sequence). The CDR3 extends over 16 amino acids. The ends lost 5 bases at V and 7 bases at J; junction bases unmatched: 11. This CDR3 reads CASSPFYRGRVGELFF. DNA of the CDR3: TGTGCCAGCAGTCCTTTTTACAGGGGGCGGGTCGGGGAGCTGTTTTTT.

V usage is TRBV29-1 and J usage is TRBJ2-7; TRBD1 matches at 10 bases. V gave up 6 bases and J gave up 5 bases; unmatched junction bases: 7. CDR3 size: 13 residues. CDR1 and CDR2 (germline): SQVTM, ANQGSEA. The CDR3 sequence is CSVDGTGVDEQYF. The CDR3 coding sequence is TGCAGCGTGGACGGGACAGGGGTCGACGAGCAGTACTTC.

The rearrangement joins TRBV18 to TRBJ2-7; TRBD2 matches 7 bases. The CDR3 spans 14 residues. The germline CDR1 and CDR2 sequences are KGHSH and LQKENI. Unmatched junction bases numbered 5, after V lost 0 bases and J lost 6 bases. The CDR3 here is CASSPPGAGREQYF. The DNA for the CDR3 is TGTGCCAGCTCACCACCAGGAGCGGGGCGCGAGCAGTACTTC. Together with reference TRBV18 and TRBJ2-7, the CDR3 gives the full variable domain: NAGVMQNPRHLVRRRGQEARLRCSPMKGHSHVYWYRQLPEEGLKFMVYLQKENIIDESGMPKERFSAEFPKEGPSILRIQQVVRGDSAAYFCASSPPGAGREQYFGPGTRLTVT.

The chain recombines TRBV3-1 (or the pseudogene TRBV3-2) with TRBJ2-3, with D possibly being TRBD2 (6 bases). This CDR3 has 20 amino acids. Trimming shortened V by 6 bases and J by 2 bases, and 30 bases separated the two germline ends. From germline, CDR1 is LGHDT and CDR2 YNNKEL (reference sequence). CDR3 region: CASRRILGLIQPSHTDTQYF. Written as DNA, the CDR3 is TGTGCCAGCAGACGAATCCTGGGACTTATACAACCTAGTCACACAGATACGCAGTATTTT.

The chain uses TRBV12-5 and TRBJ2-7; D may be TRBD1 (5 bases). CDR3 length: 13 residues. V lost 7 bases to trimming and J lost 1 base, with 11 bases between them. CDR1 is LGHNT and CDR2 is FRNRAP in the germline V gene. CDR3 sequence (DNA): TGTGCTAGTGAGGGGATGGGATCCTACGAGCAGTACTTC. It translates to CASEGMGSYEQYF.

V is TRBV25-1 and J is TRBJ2-7, with D unclear. V lost 1 base and J lost 6, with 16 bases in between. Germline values: CDR1 MGHDK, CDR2 SYGVNS. The CDR3 has 15 residues. The CDR3 protein is CASSELALSEREQYF. The CDR3 bases are TGTGCCAGCAGTGAATTGGCTCTTTCGGAGCGCGAGCAGTACTTC.

CDR3 residues: CASSIAGRGTDTQYF. The CDR3 DNA reads TGTGCCAGTAGTATAGCGGGCAGGGGCACAGATACGCAGTATTTT. The chain combines TRBV19 with TRBJ2-3; D is possibly TRBD1 (5 bases). The CDR3 has 15 residues. Germline V gene data show CDR1 as LNHDA and CDR2 as SQIVND (reference sequence). V lost 1 base, J lost 1 base, and 9 bases lay in between.

The V gene is TRBV12-5, the J gene TRBJ1-5; D is perhaps TRBD1 (5 bases). Trimming shortened V by 5 bases and J by 0 bases, and 8 bases separated the two germline ends. Germline assignment: CDR1 LGHNT and CDR2 FRNRAP. This CDR3 comprises 14 residues. The CDR3 coding sequence is TGTGCTAGTGGTCCGGGGGGTAGCAATCAGCCCCAGCATTTT. Protein: CASGPGGSNQPQHF. The full variable domain, completed using reference TRBV12-5 and TRBJ1-5, is DARVTQTPRHKVTEMGQEVTMRCQPILGHNTVFWYRQTMMQGLELLAYFRNRAPLDDSGMPKDRFSAEMPDATLATLKIQPSEPRDSAVYFCASGPGGSNQPQHFGDGTRLSIL.

This clone was observed a handful of times. The chain joins TRBV5-6 to TRBJ2-3; TRBD1 agrees at 11 bases. Germline CDR1 SGHDT, CDR2 YYEEEE. This CDR3 comprises 15 residues. V lost 4 bases and J lost 3; bases outside the gene matches: 4. CDR3 amino acids: CASSLGQGGTDTQYF. The CDR3 coding sequence is TGTGCCAGCAGCCTGGGACAGGGGGGAACAGATACGCAGTATTTT.

The chain has TRBV6-5 and TRBJ2-3; D not resolved. The CDR3 is 11 amino acids. Trimming cost V 8 bases and J 2 bases, with 5 bases left between them. CDR1 and CDR2 (germline): MNHEY, SVGAGI. The CDR3 nucleotides read TGTGCCAGCGCAGACACAGATACGCAGTATTTT. Translation gives CASADTDTQYF.

The genes are TRBV3-1 (or the pseudogene TRBV3-2) and TRBJ1-1; TRBD1 might be the D (5 bases). Between the trimmed V and J ends, which lost 1 base and 6 bases, there was a span of 15 bases. CDR1 LGHDT and CDR2 YNNKEL come from the germline V gene (reference sequence). This CDR3 contains 15 residues. CDR3 sequence: CASSQVTQGGAEAFF. In nucleotides, the CDR3 is TGTGCCAGCAGCCAAGTCACTCAGGGCGGCGCTGAAGCTTTCTTT.

The rearrangement links TRBV7-6 to TRBJ1-4; perhaps TRBD1 as D (6 bases). CDR1 and CDR2 from the germline V gene are SGHVS and FNYEAQ. The V and J ends lost 1 base and 8 bases respectively, with 14 bases between them. The CDR3 spans 15 residues. The DNA of the CDR3 is TGTGCCAGCAGCTTAGACCGGACAGCGGCAGAAAAACTGTTTTTT. This codes for CASSLDRTAAEKLFF.

The chain couples TRBV18 to TRBJ2-3, with 13 bases identical to TRBD2. V shed 3 bases and J 6 bases; nucleotides not matched to a gene: 9. CDR3 length: 17 amino acids. Germline CDR1 reads KGHSH; CDR2 reads LQKENI. This CDR3 is CASSPPLAGGLYDTQYF. The CDR3 region has the DNA TGTGCCAGCTCACCGCCACTAGCGGGGGGGCTCTACGATACGCAGTATTTT.

The rearrangement links TRBV6-5 to TRBJ1-3; D possibly corresponds to TRBD1 (6 bases). The V end lost 6 bases, the J end lost 0 bases, and 12 bases lay between the germline ends. Germline V gene sequence: CDR1 MNHEY, CDR2 SVGAGI. The CDR3 contains 15 residues. CDR3 coding DNA: TGTGCCAGCAGCCCAACAGGGTACTCTGGAAACACCATATATTTT. Its protein product is CASSPTGYSGNTIYF.

The chain is built from TRBV5-1 and TRBJ2-5; TRBD1 is a possible D gene (6 bases). The CDR3 contains 14 residues. The V end lost 0 bases, the J end lost 4 bases, and 10 bases lay between the germline ends. Germline V gene sequence: CDR1 SGHRS, CDR2 YFSETQ. This CDR3 is CASSLAPGAETQYF. The CDR3 coding sequence is TGCGCCAGCAGCTTGGCACCAGGGGCAGAGACCCAGTACTTC.

V gene TRBV4-2 combines with J gene TRBJ2-3; 12 bases align to TRBD2. Unmatched junction bases numbered 6, after V lost 1 base and J lost 7 bases. This CDR3 is built from 16 residues. Germline values: CDR1 LGHNA, CDR2 YNFKEQ. DNA for the CDR3: TGTGCCAGCAGCCAAGGACTAGCGGGGGCTAGAAATACGCAGTATTTT. Translation: CASSQGLAGARNTQYF.

The chain uses TRBV19 and TRBJ2-2; D is perhaps TRBD2 (5 bases). CDR1 is LNHDA and CDR2 is SQIVND in the germline V gene (reference sequence). V was cut by 0 bases and J by 5 bases, with 10 bases left in between. The CDR3 loop spans 15 amino acids. Here the CDR3 reads CASSIDPWRTGELFF. CDR3 DNA sequence: TGTGCCAGTAGTATAGATCCTTGGAGGACCGGGGAGCTGTTTTTT.

The chain employs TRBV10-3 and TRBJ2-3, with D perhaps matching TRBD2 (7 bases). Per germline, CDR1 ENHRY and CDR2 SYGVKD. The CDR3 contains 14 residues. The V gene lost 11 bases and the J gene lost 0 bases, with 15 bases spanning the gap. CDR3 region: CASEGGASTDTQYF. The CDR3 bases are TGTGCCTCGGAGGGGGGGGCGAGCACAGATACGCAGTATTTT.

This chain uses TRBV6-6 with TRBJ2-3, with TRBD2 identical over 7 bases. Germline CDR1 and CDR2: MNHNY and SVGAGI (reference sequence). Trimming took 2 bases from V and 5 from J; bases not matched to a gene: 7. The length of the CDR3 is 15 residues. CDR3 sequence (DNA): TGTGCCAGCAGTTACCTCGGCGGGGAGGGAGATACGCAGTATTTT. As protein: CASSYLGGEGDTQYF.

J is TRBJ1-1 and V is TRBV5-1, with a weak D call TRBD1 (6 bases). The CDR3 has 15 residues. V lost 2 bases to trimming and J lost 3 bases, with 14 bases between them. In germline, CDR1 is SGHRS, CDR2 YFSETQ. The CDR3 is CASSLPTGPDTEAFF. CDR3 sequence (DNA): TGCGCCAGCAGCTTACCCACAGGGCCGGACACTGAAGCTTTCTTT.

V gene TRBV30 combines with J gene TRBJ1-6; the D is unclear. This CDR3 is built from 11 residues. Germline CDR1 reads GTSNPN; CDR2 reads SVGIG (reference sequence). The CDR3 spells CAVAGDSPLHF. DNA of the CDR3: TGTGCTGTCGCGGGCGACTCACCCCTCCACTTT.

The chain combines TRBV5-5 with TRBJ1-1, with D uncertain. The CDR3 sequence is 15 residues long. Germline assignment: CDR1 SGHKS and CDR2 YYEKEE (reference sequence). With 4 bases removed from V and 1 base from J, the gap between germline ends came to 14 bases. CDR3: CASSTLRLSNTEAFF. The CDR3 region has the DNA TGTGCCAGCAGCACCTTAAGACTGTCGAACACTGAAGCTTTCTTT.

The rearrangement joins TRBV14 to TRBJ2-5; 9 bases align to TRBD1. The germline CDR1 and CDR2 sequences are SGHDN and FVKESK. J gave up 5 bases and V 1 base, and 8 bases lay outside the gene matches. The CDR3 consists of 16 residues. As DNA, the CDR3 is TGTGCCAGCAGCCAAGTGAGGGACAGGGTGAGGGAGACCCAGTACTTC. This translates into CASSQVRDRVRETQYF. Looking up the rest from reference TRBV14 and TRBJ2-5 gives the full variable domain: EAGVTQFPSHSVIEKGQTVTLRCDPISGHDNLYWYRRVMGKEIKFLLHFVKESKQDESGMPNNRFLAERTGGTYSTLKVQPAELEDSGVYFCASSQVRDRVRETQYFGPGTRLLVL.

This clone was seen only a few times. The genes are TRBV9 and TRBJ2-7; D perhaps matches TRBD2 (5 bases). Trimming pared 0 bases from V and 0 bases from J, leaving 10 bases between. CDR1 is SGDLS, CDR2 YYNGEE, per germline. The CDR3 has 15 amino acids. CDR3 loop: CASSVAYGNSYEQYF. The CDR3 nucleotides read TGTGCCAGCAGCGTAGCGTACGGGAACTCCTACGAGCAGTACTTC.

This clone was seen at least ten times. This chain uses TRBV6-4 with TRBJ2-2; 13 bases agree with TRBD2. The CDR3 has 16 amino acids. The V segment lost 7 bases and the J segment 3 bases; nucleotides outside the gene matches: 5. Germline lookup yields CDR1 MRHNA and CDR2 SNTAGT. CDR3 coding DNA: TGTGCCAGCAAGAGGACTAGCGGGGGAGACACCGGGGAGCTGTTTTTT. Its protein product is CASKRTSGGDTGELFF.

A single count supports this clone. The chain has TRBV18 and TRBJ1-2, with TRBD1 as a possible D gene (5 bases). CDR3 length equals 15 residues. CDR1 and CDR2 from the germline V gene are KGHSH and LQKENI. With 8 bases removed from V and 5 bases from J, the gap between germline ends came to 21 bases. DNA for the CDR3: TGTGCCAGCACCGCCCAAAGCCGTCAGGGTTATGGCTACACCTTC. It translates to CASTAQSRQGYGYTF.

V is TRBV7-9 and J is TRBJ2-5; 7 nucleotides agree with TRBD2. The CDR3 contains 17 residues. Germline V gene data show CDR1 as SEHNR and CDR2 as FQNEAQ (reference sequence). J was trimmed by 1 base and V by 5 bases; bases with no gene match: 13. CDR3 protein: CASSPRVGGRVQETQYF. CDR3 nucleotide sequence: TGTGCCAGCAGCCCAAGGGTTGGGGGGAGGGTCCAAGAGACCCAGTACTTC.